One and the same sample provided the 15 T cell receptor beta chains below, sequenced in a study of T cell repertoires in cytomegalovirus infection. One entry per CDR3 protein, called by TCRdb with MiXCR from the reads. This table holds some 700,000 distinct CDR3 sequences, 30% to 35% found once. Their cognate antigens are unknown. The source material was cultured PBMCs, sampled from culture after CMV antigen stimulation. The receptors stem from a human donor in good health (CMV status not recorded). Some clones in this sample may be carry-over from other donors' samples.

J is TRBJ2-7 and V is TRBV7-4; the D call may be TRBD1 or TRBD2 (7 bases each). The CDR3 has 15 amino acids. Germline V CDR1 and CDR2: SGHVT, SQSDAQ. V was cut by 4 bases and J by 3 bases, with 16 bases left in between. CDR3 region: CASSWFLRGGYEQYF. The DNA of the CDR3 is TGTGCCAGCAGCTGGTTCCTCAGGGGGGGCTACGAGCAGTACTTC.

The rearrangement joins TRBV7-6 to TRBJ2-7; D uncertain. CDR3 length equals 14 residues. V was pared by 4 bases and J by 0 bases, with 10 bases between. Germline values: CDR1 SGHVS, CDR2 FNYEAQ. The CDR3 DNA is TGTGCCAGCAGCTCCAAAAGTTACTCCTACGAGCAGTACTTC. Encoded protein: CASSSKSYSYEQYF.

This sequence joins TRBV7-3 and TRBJ2-5, with 11 bases that match TRBD2. Per germline, CDR1 SGHTA and CDR2 FQGTGA. The CDR3 spans 15 residues. With 4 bases clipped from V and 3 bases from J, the junction kept 4 bases outside the gene matches. The CDR3 nucleotides are TGTGCCAGCAGCTCCATAGCGGGAGGGAAAGAGACCCAGTACTTC. This codes for CASSSIAGGKETQYF.

This sequence joins TRBV7-6 and TRBJ2-7; D is possibly TRBD2 (6 bases). The CDR3 length is 14 residues. Germline CDR1 and CDR2: SGHVS and FNYEAQ. The germline V and J ends were trimmed by 1 base and 3 bases, with 10 bases remaining between them. CDR3: CASSLVGDFYEQYF. The CDR3 DNA sequence: TGTGCCAGCAGCTTAGTAGGGGACTTCTACGAGCAGTACTTC.

V usage is TRBV6-1 and J usage is TRBJ2-5, with a tentative D call TRBD2 (5 bases). The CDR3 sequence is 15 residues long. Germline lookup yields CDR1 MNHNS and CDR2 SASEGT. Deletions cut 4 bases from V and 1 base from J, with 13 bases between. CDR3 nucleotide sequence: TGTGCCAGCAGTGTCAGTAAGAGGGTCCAAGAGACCCAGTACTTC. Translating it yields CASSVSKRVQETQYF.

In this sample, this clonotype turned up many times. The J gene is TRBJ2-5, the V gene TRBV7-2; D may be TRBD2 (6 bases). CDR1 SGHTA and CDR2 FQGNSA come from the germline V gene. This CDR3 region has 15 residues. Trimming removed 5 bases from V and 1 base from J, with 14 bases in between. The CDR3 DNA reads as TGTGCCAGCAGCCTTCAGCTGGGACTCCAAGAGACCCAGTACTTC. This gives the protein CASSLQLGLQETQYF.

This CDR3 is CSAKPSGPSYEQYF. In DNA, the CDR3 is TGCAGTGCGAAGCCTAGCGGGCCGTCCTACGAGCAGTACTTC. The genes are TRBV20-1 and TRBJ2-7; 8 bases line up with TRBD2. The CDR3 totals 14 residues. Germline lookup yields CDR1 DFQATT and CDR2 SNEGSKA (reference sequence). With V trimmed by 6 bases and J by 1 base, 8 bases remained unmatched.

This clonotype was observed a few times. V usage is TRBV7-2 and J usage is TRBJ2-1; D is unresolved. V was clipped by 5 bases and J by 4 bases, with 21 bases between them. This CDR3 has 17 residues. Germline V gene data show CDR1 as SGHTA and CDR2 as FQGNSA. The CDR3 coding sequence is TGTGCCAGCAGCCCCGATAGGCCCTCCCTTGGATACAATGAGCAGTTCTTC. Protein sequence: CASSPDRPSLGYNEQFF.

This clonotype was observed a few times. The rearrangement links TRBV10-3 to TRBJ2-1; TRBD2 matches at 8 bases. Trimming at V came to 6 bases and at J to 8 bases, leaving 12 bases not matched to a gene. This CDR3 comprises 15 residues. Germline lookup yields CDR1 ENHRY and CDR2 SYGVKD. CDR3 amino acids: CAISGSERGQYEQFF. The CDR3 nucleotides are TGTGCCATCAGCGGGTCAGAGCGGGGGCAGTATGAGCAGTTCTTC.

The genes are TRBV27 and TRBJ2-7; 8 bases are shared with TRBD1. V trimming: 4 bases; J trimming: 3 bases; junction bases outside the gene matches: 11. Germline loops: CDR1 MNHEY, CDR2 SMNVEV (reference sequence). CDR3 length equals 16 residues. The CDR3 sequence: CASSSFSGQDFYEQYF. In nucleotides, the CDR3 is TGTGCCAGCAGTTCTTTTTCGGGACAGGATTTCTACGAGCAGTACTTC.

The chain recombines TRBV6-6 with TRBJ2-5; no firm D call. V was trimmed by 2 bases and J by 5 bases, leaving 9 bases between them. CDR1 and CDR2 (germline): MNHNY, SVGAGI (reference sequence). The CDR3 spans 13 residues. CDR3: CASSYGRWETQYF. The CDR3 DNA reads as TGTGCCAGCAGTTACGGCAGGTGGGAGACCCAGTACTTC.

This clonotype appeared a few times. This sequence joins TRBV7-9 and TRBJ2-7; no reliable D call. The CDR3 totals 15 residues. Per the germline V gene, CDR1 is SEHNR and CDR2 is FQNEAQ (reference sequence). The V and J ends lost 2 bases and 5 bases respectively, with 16 bases between them. This CDR3 reads CASSLSEEQINEQYF. CDR3 DNA sequence: TGTGCCAGCAGCTTAAGTGAAGAGCAGATCAACGAGCAGTACTTC.

V is TRBV7-2 and J is TRBJ2-7, with D maybe TRBD2 (6 bases). Looked up from germline, CDR1 is SGHTA and CDR2 is FQGNSA. The CDR3 is made up of 15 amino acids. The V and J ends lost 5 bases and 1 base respectively, with 15 bases between them. DNA for the CDR3: TGTGCCAGCAGCCAGACGACTAGTGGGTCCTACGAGCAGTACTTC. Protein sequence: CASSQTTSGSYEQYF. The complete variable domain, with remaining parts taken from reference TRBV7-2 and TRBJ2-7, reads GAGVSQSPSNKVTEKGKDVELRCDPISGHTALYWYRQSLGQGLEFLIYFQGNSAPDKSGLPSDRFSAERTGGSVSTLTIQRTQQEDSAVYLCASSQTTSGSYEQYFGPGTRLTVT.

This clonotype was seen ten or more times. V is TRBV7-2 and J is TRBJ1-5; 7 bases fit TRBD1. With V trimmed by 4 bases and J by 1 base, 4 bases remained unmatched. Germline V CDR1 and CDR2: SGHTA, FQGNSA. The CDR3 loop spans 15 amino acids. Written as DNA, the CDR3 is TGTGCCAGCAGCTCCCAACAGGGGAGCAATCAGCCCCAGCATTTT. It codes for CASSSQQGSNQPQHF.

This chain connects TRBV7-9 to TRBJ2-2; TRBD1 matches at 10 bases. This CDR3 region has 15 residues. CDR1 and CDR2 (germline): SEHNR, FQNEAQ (reference sequence). V shed 6 bases and J 3 bases; nucleotides not matched to a gene: 4. The CDR3 sequence is CASRDGTGDTGELFF. The CDR3 DNA sequence: TGTGCCAGCAGGGACGGGACAGGGGACACCGGGGAGCTGTTTTTT.